This note documents a single TCR beta chain sequence. The source of the sample is a study of T cell changes during pregnancy in multiple sclerosis. The table came from immunoSEQ multiplex PCR; TCRdb's copy has only in-frame clones and leaves some out. The table includes some 60,000 clones, 75% to 95% detected once. Trimming removed 5 bases from V and 3 bases from J, with 11 bases in between. CDR1 is SGHTA, CDR2 FQGTGA, per germline. The CDR3 covers 13 residues. This clonotype was sampled from a female donor in good health, enrolled as a control in a pregnancy study. This sequence joins TRBV7-3 and TRBJ2-7; maybe TRBD2 (6 bases). Here the sequenced sample was peripheral blood, taken after pregnancy. This CDR3 reads CASSAGPGYEQYF. The CDR3 bases are TGTGCCAGCAGCGCGGGGCCAGGCTACGAGCAGTACTTC.